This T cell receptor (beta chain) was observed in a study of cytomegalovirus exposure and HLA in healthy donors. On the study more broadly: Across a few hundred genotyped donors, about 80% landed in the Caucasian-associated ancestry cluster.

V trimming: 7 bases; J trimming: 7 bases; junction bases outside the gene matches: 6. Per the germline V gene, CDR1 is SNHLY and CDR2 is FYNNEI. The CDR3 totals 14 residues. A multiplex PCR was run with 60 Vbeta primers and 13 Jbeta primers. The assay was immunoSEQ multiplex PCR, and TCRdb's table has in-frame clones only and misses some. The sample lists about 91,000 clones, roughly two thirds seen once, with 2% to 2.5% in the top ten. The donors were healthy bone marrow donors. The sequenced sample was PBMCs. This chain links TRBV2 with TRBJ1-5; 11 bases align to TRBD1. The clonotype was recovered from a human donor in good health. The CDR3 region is CASTRDRGGQPQHF. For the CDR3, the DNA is TGTGCCAGCACCAGGGACAGGGGGGGACAGCCCCAGCATTTT.